This passage covers 21 T cell receptor beta chains from one sample sequenced in a study of blood T cell repertoires in COVID-19 (dated by TCRdb to the early 2020s). The library was made by the immunoSEQ multiplex PCR assay. TCRdb took over this immuneACCESS table, retaining in-frame rearrangements with V and J assigned. Such tables are incomplete; in checked studies, under half of the missing clones stem from an unresolved V gene, and the remainder is unexplained. This sample lists around 100,000 clones; about 80% were detected once. Of the sample, roughly 6.3% falls within the top ten clones. The material sequenced was peripheral blood. The receptors here all came from a man in his 60s with acute or convalescent COVID-19.

The chain recombines TRBV6-5 with TRBJ1-5; D remains unclear. The CDR3 runs 14 residues. Per germline, CDR1 MNHEY and CDR2 SVGAGI. V lost 7 bases and J lost 1, with 11 bases in between. The CDR3 bases are TGTGCCAGCATCCTAGGTAAGAGCAATCAGCCCCAGCATTTT. This translates into CASILGKSNQPQHF.

The chain links TRBV6-5 to TRBJ1-2, with D perhaps matching TRBD1 (6 bases). The V gene lost 2 bases and the J gene lost 2 bases, with 12 bases spanning the gap. The CDR3 sequence is 15 residues long. Germline lookup yields CDR1 MNHEY and CDR2 SVGAGI. The CDR3 region is CASSYRKTGNYGYTF. CDR3 DNA sequence: TGTGCCAGCAGTTACCGCAAAACAGGGAACTATGGCTACACCTTC.

The gene calls are TRBV3-1 (or the pseudogene TRBV3-2) and TRBJ2-3, with TRBD2 as a possible D gene (5 bases). This CDR3 has 13 amino acids. V lost 0 bases and J lost 6, with 7 bases in between. Germline CDR1 and CDR2: LGHDT and YNNKEL (reference sequence). The CDR3 spells CASSQEGGDTQYF. As DNA, the CDR3 is TGTGCCAGCAGCCAAGAAGGCGGGGATACGCAGTATTTT.

Points on this clone: Relative to the germline gene, one junction end is altered; a read error may explain this. The V and J genes are TRBV7-9 and TRBJ1-5; D remains ambiguous. The CDR3 totals 13 residues. Germline lookup yields CDR1 SEHNR and CDR2 FQNEAQ (reference sequence). The CDR3 protein is CACSRYSDQPQHF. DNA for the CDR3: TGTGCCTGCAGCCGATACAGTGACCAGCCCCAGCATTTT.

The rearrangement uses TRBV3-1 (or the pseudogene TRBV3-2) and TRBJ2-1; 9 bases agree with TRBD2. CDR3 size: 16 residues. The germline gives CDR1 LGHDT, CDR2 YNNKEL (reference sequence). With V trimmed by 4 bases and J by 6 bases, 10 bases remained unmatched. The CDR3 nucleotides are TGTGCCAGCAGCCCGTCCGGACTAGCGCGGAGCAATGAGCAGTTCTTC. Its translation: CASSPSGLARSNEQFF.

The gene calls are TRBV19 and TRBJ1-1, with a possible D match to TRBD1 (5 bases). The ends were cut back, 1 base at V and 7 bases at J, with 10 bases in the middle. Germline V lookup: CDR1 LNHDA, CDR2 SQIVND (reference sequence). The CDR3 loop spans 13 amino acids. CDR3 DNA: TGTGCCAGTAGTATAGCGAGGCAGGGTGAAGCTTTCTTT. Translation gives CASSIARQGEAFF.

This clone was found a few times. J is TRBJ1-5 and V is TRBV4-1; D unresolved. This CDR3 spans 13 amino acids. Germline CDR1 reads MGHRA; CDR2 reads YSYEKL. The V end lost 2 bases, the J end lost 4 bases, and 6 bases lay between the germline ends. CDR3 sequence (DNA): TGCGCCAGCAGCCAAAACTGGAATCAGCCCCAGCATTTT. Protein: CASSQNWNQPQHF.

In regard to this clone: An end of the junction differs from the germline gene, which may be a read error. The chain joins TRBV7-7 to TRBJ2-1; 8 bases are a match to TRBD2. The germline CDR1 and CDR2 sequences are SSHAT and FNYEAQ (reference sequence). The CDR3 consists of 15 residues. CDR3 residues: CASSLVISGVHEQFF. CDR3 DNA: TGTGCTAGCAGCTTAGTGATTAGCGGGGTCCATGAGCAGTTCTTC. The full variable domain, in which reference TRBV7-7 and TRBJ2-1 provide the parts outside the CDR3, is GAGVSQSPRYKVTKRGQDVTLRCDPISSHATLYWYQQALGQGPEFLTYFNYEAQPDKSGLPSDRFSAERPEGSISTLTIQRTEQRDSAMYRCASSLVISGVHEQFFGPGTRLTVL.

This chain connects TRBV4-2 to TRBJ1-5; D remains unclear. Trimming cost V 0 bases and J 5 bases, with 11 bases left between them. CDR1 LGHNA and CDR2 YNFKEQ come from the germline V gene. This CDR3 has 15 amino acids. In nucleotides, the CDR3 is TGTGCCAGCAGCCAAGAAGTCTCCGGGTATCAGCCCCAGCATTTT. Its translation: CASSQEVSGYQPQHF.

This chain joins TRBV9 and TRBJ2-1, with TRBD2 as a possible D gene (5 bases). Germline values: CDR1 SGDLS, CDR2 YYNGEE. Trimming cost V 0 bases and J 7 bases, with 11 bases left between them. The CDR3 totals 14 residues. CDR3: CASSVGAVENEQFF. The CDR3 DNA is TGTGCCAGCAGCGTAGGAGCGGTAGAGAATGAGCAGTTCTTC. The full variable domain, with the rest looked up from reference TRBV9 and TRBJ2-1, is DSGVTQTPKHLITATGQRVTLRCSPRSGDLSVYWYQQSLDQGLQFLIQYYNGEERAKGNILERFSAQQFPDLHSELNLSSLELGDSALYFCASSVGAVENEQFFGPGTRLTVL.

This clone has a single count. The CDR3 protein is CASSPGLAVGGELFF. In nucleotides, the CDR3 is TGTGCCAGCAGTCCGGGACTAGCGGTCGGCGGGGAGCTGTTTTTT. The chain is built from TRBV27 and TRBJ2-2, with 11 bases matching TRBD2. The CDR3 contains 15 residues. With 5 bases clipped from V and 7 bases from J, the junction kept 6 bases outside the gene matches. Germline V gene lookup returns CDR1 MNHEY and CDR2 SMNVEV (reference sequence).

Only one count was recorded for this clone. This chain joins TRBV3-1 (or the pseudogene TRBV3-2) and TRBJ2-7, with 7 bases fitting TRBD2. Looked up from germline, CDR1 is LGHDT and CDR2 is YNNKEL (reference sequence). The CDR3 is 14 residues long. V shed 5 bases and J 3 bases; nucleotides not matched to a gene: 7. The DNA for the CDR3 is TGTGCCAGCAGCGACCGGGACTACGTCTACGAGCAGTACTTC. This codes for CASSDRDYVYEQYF.

This chain uses TRBV6-6 with TRBJ2-5, with 14 nucleotides matching TRBD2. V dropped 5 bases and J dropped 5; count of bases not matched to a gene: 4. This CDR3 region has 15 residues. Germline V gives CDR1 MNHNY, CDR2 SVGAGI (reference sequence). The CDR3 DNA reads as TGTGCCAGCAGTCAGGGACTAGCGGGGGTGGAGACCCAGTACTTC. Translation gives CASSQGLAGVETQYF.

V gene TRBV15 combines with J gene TRBJ1-6; tentatively, D is TRBD1 (5 bases). CDR3 size: 14 residues. Germline V gene sequence: CDR1 LNHNV, CDR2 YYDKDF (reference sequence). V lost 4 bases to trimming and J lost 7 bases, with 11 bases between them. The CDR3 nucleotides are TGTGCCACCAGCAAGCGGGGGGACAATTCACCCCTCCACTTT. Its protein product is CATSKRGDNSPLHF.

The chain couples TRBV5-1 to TRBJ2-5, with D tentatively TRBD1 (6 bases). V was trimmed by 0 bases and J by 5 bases, leaving 17 bases between them. This CDR3 contains 16 residues. Germline CDR1 is SGHRS and CDR2 is YFSETQ. CDR3 bases: TGCGCCAGCAGCTTGGAATCAGGACCTGGGGGCGAGACCCAGTACTTC. The encoded protein is CASSLESGPGGETQYF. The full variable domain, completed using reference TRBV5-1 and TRBJ2-5, is KAGVTQTPRYLIKTRGQQVTLSCSPISGHRSVSWYQQTPGQGLQFLFEYFSETQRNKGNFPGRFSGRQFSNSRSEMNVSTLELGDSALYLCASSLESGPGGETQYFGPGTRLLVL.

The rearrangement links TRBV2 to TRBJ2-5; 10 positions match TRBD2. The germline V gene encodes CDR1 SNHLY and CDR2 FYNNEI. There are 16 residues in the CDR3. V dropped 1 base and J dropped 1; count of bases not matched to a gene: 3. DNA of the CDR3: TGTGCCAGCAGTGAAGGGTTAGCGGGGGGCCAAGAGACCCAGTACTTC. This encodes CASSEGLAGGQETQYF.

The chain employs TRBV10-3 and TRBJ1-2; 7 nucleotides agree with TRBD1. Losses at the gene ends were 0 bases for V and 8 bases for J; bases not matched to a gene: 6. Germline CDR1 reads ENHRY; CDR2 reads SYGVKD. The CDR3 is 14 amino acids. This chain's CDR3 is CAISESLGGFGYTF. The CDR3 DNA sequence: TGTGCCATCAGTGAGTCGTTAGGGGGCTTCGGCTACACCTTC.

The chain has TRBV15 and TRBJ1-2; 7 bases align to TRBD1. V was pared by 0 bases and J by 2 bases, with 6 bases of the junction left unmatched. CDR1 and CDR2 from the germline V gene are LNHNV and YYDKDF (reference sequence). The CDR3 covers 16 residues. The CDR3: CATSRDRGQANYGYTF. The CDR3 nucleotides are TGTGCCACCAGCAGAGATCGCGGACAGGCAAACTATGGCTACACCTTC.

This clone was recorded a few times. The J gene is TRBJ2-7, the V gene TRBV10-2, with D perhaps TRBD2 (5 bases). Trimming removed 0 bases at V and 1 base at J, with 13 bases between. The CDR3 has 16 amino acids. In germline, CDR1 is WSHSY, CDR2 SAAADI. The DNA of the CDR3 is TGCGCCAGCAGTGAGTCGTTTTTGGAGGCATCCTACGAGCAGTACTTC. It is translated as CASSESFLEASYEQYF.

The chain has TRBV13 and TRBJ2-7; 7 nucleotides agree with TRBD2. The germline V gene has CDR1 PRHDT and CDR2 FYEKMQ (reference sequence). This CDR3 contains 14 residues. The V gene end was trimmed by 1 base and the J gene end by 6 bases; junction bases not matched to a gene: 6. DNA for the CDR3: TGTGCCAGCAGCTTAGTCGGGGGGAGCGGCGAGCAGTACTTC. It specifies CASSLVGGSGEQYF.

This clone was seen just once. The chain carries TRBV2 and TRBJ1-1, with D perhaps matching TRBD1 (5 bases). The CDR3 contains 13 residues. Trimming stripped 7 bases from V and 1 base from J, with 10 bases between. Germline values: CDR1 SNHLY, CDR2 FYNNEI. CDR3 region: CASKGRANTEAFF. The DNA for the CDR3 is TGTGCCAGCAAAGGCAGGGCGAACACTGAAGCTTTCTTT.